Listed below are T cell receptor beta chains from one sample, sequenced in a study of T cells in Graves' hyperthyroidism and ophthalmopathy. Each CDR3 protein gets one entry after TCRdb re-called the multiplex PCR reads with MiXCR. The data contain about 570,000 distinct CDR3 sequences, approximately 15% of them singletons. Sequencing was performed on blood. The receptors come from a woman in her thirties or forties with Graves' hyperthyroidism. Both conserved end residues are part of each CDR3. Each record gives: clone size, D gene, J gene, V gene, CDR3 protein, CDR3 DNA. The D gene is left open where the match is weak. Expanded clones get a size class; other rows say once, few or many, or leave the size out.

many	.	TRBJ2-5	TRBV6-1	CASTTMGLQETQYF	TGTGCCAGCACAACGATGGGGCTCCAAGAGACCCAGTACTTC
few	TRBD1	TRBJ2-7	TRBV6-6	CASSYGTEGQYF	TGTGCCAGCAGTTACGGGACAGAGGGGCAGTACTTC
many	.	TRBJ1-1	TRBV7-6	CASSADWNTEAFF	TGTGCCAGCAGCGCCGACTGGAACACTGAAGCTTTCTTT
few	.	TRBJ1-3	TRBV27	CASSLSPTASGNTIYF	TGTGCCAGCAGTTTATCCCCGACAGCCTCTGGAAACACCATATATTTT
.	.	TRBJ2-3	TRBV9	CASSARDSTDTQYF	TGTGCCAGCAGCGCCCGCGATAGCACAGATACGCAGTATTTT
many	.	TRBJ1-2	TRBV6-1	CASSEGLIAAYYGYTF	TGTGCCAGCAGTGAGGGCCTCATTGCGGCCTACTATGGCTACACCTTC
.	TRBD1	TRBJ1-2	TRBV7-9	CASSFTQGSGGYTF	TGTGCCAGCAGCTTTACACAGGGGTCCGGTGGCTACACCTTC
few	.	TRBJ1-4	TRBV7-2	CASSLGYNEKLFF	TGTGCCAGCAGCTTAGGCTATAATGAAAAACTGTTTTTT
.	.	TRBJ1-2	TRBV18	CASSPTVDYGYTF	TGTGCCAGCTCACCGACGGTGGACTATGGCTACACCTTC
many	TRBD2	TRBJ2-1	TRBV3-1	CASSQDLPSGREGDEQFF	TGTGCCAGCAGCCAAGATTTGCCTAGCGGGAGGGAGGGCGATGAGCAGTTCTTC
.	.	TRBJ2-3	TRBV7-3	CASSKSRDPGTDTQYF	TGTGCCAGCAGCAAAAGCAGGGACCCTGGGACAGATACGCAGTATTTT
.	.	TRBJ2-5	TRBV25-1	CASRGVGEQETQYF	TGTGCCAGCAGGGGGGTCGGGGAACAAGAGACCCAGTACTTC